Below are 21 T cell receptor beta chains sequenced from a single sample in a study of shared clonotypes between healthy human individuals. Some clones are missing from TCRdb's copy, which holds only in-frame ones; the method was immunoSEQ multiplex PCR. This table holds some 2,100,000 clones, approximately 96% found once. Specimen: naive CD4+ T cells sorted from blood. This sample's subset: CD45RA+ positively selected. The receptors come from a man aged 18 to 29 in good health.

The rearrangement joins TRBV5-1 to TRBJ2-6; 7 positions agree with TRBD1. Germline V lookup: CDR1 SGHRS, CDR2 YFSETQ. CDR3 size: 21 residues. Germline trimming cut 4 bases from V and 2 bases from J; bases unmatched to any gene: 21. Here the CDR3 reads CASSPTETGTARPPGANVLTF. The CDR3 nucleotides read TGCGCCAGCAGCCCGACCGAAACGGGGACAGCCCGGCCCCCTGGGGCCAACGTCCTGACTTTC.

The chain uses TRBV12-5 and TRBJ1-4; 7 nucleotides align to TRBD1. V was clipped by 7 bases and J by 0 bases; unmatched bases: 8. There are 16 residues in the CDR3. Germline lookup yields CDR1 LGHNT and CDR2 FRNRAP. The CDR3 DNA reads TGTGCTAGTGCTGAGGGACAGAGCACAACTAATGAAAAACTGTTTTTT. It codes for CASAEGQSTTNEKLFF. The variable domain in full, with the rest retrieved from reference TRBV12-5 and TRBJ1-4, is DARVTQTPRHKVTEMGQEVTMRCQPILGHNTVFWYRQTMMQGLELLAYFRNRAPLDDSGMPKDRFSAEMPDATLATLKIQPSEPRDSAVYFCASAEGQSTTNEKLFFGSGTQLSVL.

The rearrangement joins TRBV12-5 to TRBJ2-2, with 10 nucleotides matching TRBD1. This CDR3 has 21 amino acids. Germline V gives CDR1 LGHNT, CDR2 FRNRAP. V shed 5 bases and J 0 bases; nucleotides not matched to a gene: 18. The CDR3 region has the DNA TGTGCTAGTGGTCTAAATGACAGGGGGCTGCTCGGCCTTTCGAACACCGGGGAGCTGTTTTTT. Protein product: CASGLNDRGLLGLSNTGELFF.

The chain joins TRBV7-2 to TRBJ1-1; TRBD1 is a possible D gene (5 bases). V lost 6 bases and J 4 bases, leaving 12 bases between the germline ends. CDR1 and CDR2 from the germline V gene are SGHTA and FQGNSA. This CDR3 has 13 amino acids. The CDR3 DNA is TGTGCCAGCAGGCTTTCAGGGTCCACTGAAGCTTTCTTT. Its protein is CASRLSGSTEAFF.

V gene TRBV7-2 combines with J gene TRBJ2-3; 9 bases are shared with TRBD1. The CDR3 spans 15 residues. Germline loops: CDR1 SGHTA, CDR2 FQGNSA. The V gene end was trimmed by 5 bases and the J gene end by 4 bases; junction bases not matched to a gene: 7. The CDR3 DNA reads TGTGCCAGCAGCATGTGGGACAGGGCGGCAGATACGCAGTATTTT. This sequence encodes CASSMWDRAADTQYF.

The chain recombines TRBV19 with TRBJ1-2; no clear D. CDR3 length equals 16 residues. The germline V gene has CDR1 LNHDA and CDR2 SQIVND (reference sequence). Trimming left V 1 base short and J 2 bases short, with 14 bases between. This CDR3 reads CASSIGRQLSNYGYTF. The CDR3 nucleotides are TGTGCCAGTAGTATAGGGAGGCAGCTGTCCAACTATGGCTACACCTTC. Drawing the rest from reference TRBV19 and TRBJ1-2, the complete variable domain is DGGITQSPKYLFRKEGQNVTLSCEQNLNHDAMYWYRQDPGQGLRLIYYSQIVNDFQKGDIAEGYSVSREKKESFPLTVTSAQKNPTAFYLCASSIGRQLSNYGYTFGSGTRLTVV.

The CDR3 sequence is CAWSVRGSDTQYF. The CDR3 DNA reads as TGTGCCTGGAGTGTTCGGGGGTCAGATACGCAGTATTTT. The gene calls are TRBV30 and TRBJ2-3; maybe TRBD2 (6 bases). The CDR3 has 13 amino acids. V was cut by 0 bases and J by 4 bases, with 8 bases left in between. Germline V gene sequence: CDR1 GTSNPN, CDR2 SVGIG (reference sequence).

The chain uses TRBV18 and TRBJ1-4; 9 nucleotides agree with TRBD1. The germline CDR1 and CDR2 sequences are KGHSH and LQKENI. This CDR3 is 19 amino acids long. V gave up 3 bases and J gave up 0 bases; unmatched junction bases: 11. CDR3 loop: CASSPQDRGGLATNEKLFF. In nucleotides, the CDR3 is TGTGCCAGCTCACCCCAGGACAGGGGAGGCTTGGCAACTAATGAAAAACTGTTTTTT. The complete variable domain, with remaining parts taken from reference TRBV18 and TRBJ1-4, reads NAGVMQNPRHLVRRRGQEARLRCSPMKGHSHVYWYRQLPEEGLKFMVYLQKENIIDESGMPKERFSAEFPKEGPSILRIQQVVRGDSAAYFCASSPQDRGGLATNEKLFFGSGTQLSVL.

The chain is built from TRBV29-1 and TRBJ2-3; unclear D gene. Trimming cost V 0 bases and J 8 bases, with 12 bases left between them. The CDR3 contains 13 residues. Per germline, CDR1 SQVTM and CDR2 ANQGSEA. CDR3 nucleotide sequence: TGCAGCGTTGAAGATCGTTTGGAAGTTACGCAGTATTTT. This translates into CSVEDRLEVTQYF.

This clone was seen only once. The gene calls are TRBV2 and TRBJ2-7; 8 bases align to TRBD2. Looked up from germline, CDR1 is SNHLY and CDR2 is FYNNEI. V was clipped by 10 bases and J by 2 bases; unmatched bases: 10. CDR3 size: 14 residues. For the CDR3, the DNA is TGTGCCACCAGACTAGCGACCGGAACCTACGAGCAGTACTTC. As protein: CATRLATGTYEQYF.

This clone was counted a single time. V is TRBV6-6 and J is TRBJ2-7; D remains unclear. The CDR3 runs to 13 residues. From germline, CDR1 is MNHNY and CDR2 SVGAGI (reference sequence). V was trimmed by 4 bases and J by 0 bases, leaving 7 bases between them. CDR3 DNA: TGTGCCAGCAGTTGGTTATACTCCTACGAGCAGTACTTC. Protein: CASSWLYSYEQYF.

This chain uses TRBV5-1 with TRBJ2-5, with D perhaps TRBD2 (7 bases). V lost 1 base and J 1 base, leaving 14 bases between the germline ends. Germline CDR1 is SGHRS and CDR2 is YFSETQ. The CDR3 is made up of 16 amino acids. Written as DNA, the CDR3 is TGCGCCAGCAGCTTGTGGGGGGGCGCTTTCCAAGAGACCCAGTACTTC. Translation: CASSLWGGAFQETQYF.

In regard to this clone: This CDR3 is also generated by other DNA sequences in the sample. The V call is TRBV18, the J call TRBJ1-2; TRBD1 is a possible D gene (6 bases). From germline, CDR1 is KGHSH and CDR2 LQKENI. The CDR3 extends over 15 amino acids. Deletions cut 0 bases from V and 4 bases from J, with 12 bases between. The CDR3 nucleotides read TGTGCCAGCTCACCACCGGCGGGGGCAGGCTATGGCTACACCTTC. This gives the protein CASSPPAGAGYGYTF. Full variable domain (outside the CDR3, taken from reference TRBV18 and TRBJ1-2): NAGVMQNPRHLVRRRGQEARLRCSPMKGHSHVYWYRQLPEEGLKFMVYLQKENIIDESGMPKERFSAEFPKEGPSILRIQQVVRGDSAAYFCASSPPAGAGYGYTFGSGTRLTVV.

This clone showed up just once. V usage is TRBV11-2 and J usage is TRBJ1-4; D remains unclear. Germline CDR1 reads SGHAT; CDR2 reads FQNNGV. Trimming stripped 2 bases from V and 5 bases from J, with 9 bases between. CDR3 length equals 14 residues. Here the CDR3 reads CASSLRPFNEKLFF. DNA for the CDR3: TGTGCCAGCAGCTTAAGGCCTTTCAATGAAAAACTGTTTTTT.

This chain connects TRBV7-2 to TRBJ2-7; D gene unclear. The germline CDR1 and CDR2 sequences are SGHTA and FQGNSA. This CDR3 spans 14 amino acids. Deletions cut 3 bases from V and 6 bases from J, with 15 bases between. The CDR3 spells CASSFEYYPIEQYF. DNA for the CDR3: TGTGCCAGCAGCTTTGAATACTACCCAATCGAGCAGTACTTC.

The chain carries TRBV19 and TRBJ1-1; TRBD1 is a possible D gene (6 bases). The germline V gene encodes CDR1 LNHDA and CDR2 SQIVND (reference sequence). The V end was cut by 6 bases, the J end by 4 bases, with 18 bases between. The CDR3 is made up of 15 amino acids. The CDR3 DNA is TGTGCCAGTAGGGGGGGCAGGGGCTGGAGCACTGAAGCTTTCTTT. Translating it yields CASRGGRGWSTEAFF.

This rearrangement joins TRBV7-2 to TRBJ1-1, with D unresolved. Trimming took 2 bases from V and 5 from J, leaving 9 bases between them. This CDR3 is built from 13 residues. Germline V gene lookup returns CDR1 SGHTA and CDR2 FQGNSA. CDR3 sequence: CASSLIPETEAFF. The CDR3 DNA sequence: TGTGCCAGCAGCTTAATTCCTGAAACTGAAGCTTTCTTT.

The chain is built from TRBV7-2 and TRBJ2-6, with 16 bases that match TRBD2. This CDR3 contains 19 residues. V trimming: 5 bases; J trimming: 0 bases; junction bases outside the gene matches: 4. Germline loops: CDR1 SGHTA, CDR2 FQGNSA. CDR3 protein: CASSTGTSGRASGANVLTF. CDR3 nucleotide sequence: TGTGCCAGCAGCACCGGGACTAGCGGGAGGGCCTCTGGGGCCAACGTCCTGACTTTC.

The chain uses TRBV9 and TRBJ1-5; 9 positions match TRBD1. This CDR3 comprises 17 residues. CDR1 and CDR2 from the germline V gene are SGDLS and YYNGEE. V shed 4 bases and J 5 bases; nucleotides not matched to a gene: 13. The CDR3 is CASSRMSRQGVYQPQHF. In nucleotides, the CDR3 is TGTGCCAGCAGCCGCATGTCGCGACAGGGGGTTTATCAGCCCCAGCATTTT.

The V call is TRBV4-1, the J call TRBJ2-7; maybe TRBD2 (6 bases). This CDR3 comprises 14 residues. V was clipped by 4 bases and J by 6 bases, with 16 bases between them. Germline V lookup: CDR1 MGHRA, CDR2 YSYEKL. CDR3 coding DNA: TGCGCCAGCAGCCTTGCCCGGGACTTACGCGAGCAGTACTTC. Translation: CASSLARDLREQYF.

The gene calls are TRBV9 and TRBJ2-1; no clear D. Germline CDR1 and CDR2: SGDLS and YYNGEE. V was pared by 3 bases and J by 3 bases, with 13 bases between. The CDR3 totals 15 residues. The CDR3 loop reads CASSAHTGGYNEQFF. CDR3 coding DNA: TGTGCCAGCAGCGCCCACACGGGCGGCTACAATGAGCAGTTCTTC.